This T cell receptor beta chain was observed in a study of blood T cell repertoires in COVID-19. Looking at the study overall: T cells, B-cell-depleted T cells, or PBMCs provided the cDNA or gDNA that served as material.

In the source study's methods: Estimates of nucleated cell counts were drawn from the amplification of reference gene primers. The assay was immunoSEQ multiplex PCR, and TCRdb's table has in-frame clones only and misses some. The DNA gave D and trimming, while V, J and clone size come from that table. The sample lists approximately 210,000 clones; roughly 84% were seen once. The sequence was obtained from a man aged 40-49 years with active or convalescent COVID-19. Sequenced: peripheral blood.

In DNA, the CDR3 is TGTGCCAGTAGGGACAGGGGGATGTCGAACTATGGCTACACCTTC. This codes for CASRDRGMSNYGYTF. The chain uses TRBV6-5 and TRBJ1-2; TRBD1 matches 11 bases. Germline V lookup: CDR1 MNHEY, CDR2 SVGAGI. This CDR3 has 15 residues. Germline trimming cut 9 bases from V and 2 bases from J; bases unmatched to any gene: 8.